Detailed here is one T cell receptor beta chain. Germline CDR1 and CDR2: SGHRS and YFSETQ. The CDR3 consists of 14 residues. The V gene lost 2 bases and the J gene lost 2 bases, with 10 bases spanning the gap. The data were produced by immunoSEQ multiplex PCR, yet TCRdb's version contains in-frame clones alone and is incomplete. The table shows 220,000 or so clones, with 80% to 85% occurring only once. This entry comes from a study of blood T cell repertoires in COVID-19. At the level of the study: The United States, Italy and Spain supplied acute and convalescent COVID-19 samples.

The sequence was collected from a woman under 40 who had recovered from COVID-19. The chain employs TRBV5-1 and TRBJ1-1; D is uncertain. Sequencing was done on a sample of peripheral blood. CDR3 region: CASSFTAPNTEAFF. The CDR3 nucleotides read TGCGCCAGCAGCTTTACAGCCCCAAACACTGAAGCTTTCTTT.